This T cell receptor (beta chain) was identified in a study of blood T cell repertoires in COVID-19. On the study more broadly: Some COVID-19 samples were acute and others convalescent; all came from the United States, Italy and Spain. From T cells, B-cell-depleted T cells, or PBMCs came the material, which was cDNA or gDNA.

The V end was cut by 5 bases, the J end by 5 bases, with 21 bases between. The CDR3 length is 16 residues. Per the study methods: Reference gene primer amplification gave nucleated cell count estimates. Sequencing used immunoSEQ multiplex PCR; TCRdb keeps in-frame clones, though not all of them. From that table come the V and J calls and clone size; the DNA was used to work out D and trimming. The sample consists of about 250,000 clones, approximately 89% of them appearing once. The receptor was derived from a woman aged 55-75 years who had recovered from COVID-19. The sequenced sample was peripheral blood. This sequence joins TRBV23-1 and TRBJ1-1; a weak D match, TRBD1 (6 bases). TRBV23-1 belongs to the ORF category, with a function that is uncertain. The CDR3 region is CASSGGGWLFRTEAFF. CDR3 nucleotide sequence: TGCGCCAGCAGTGGGGGCGGGTGGCTGTTTAGGACTGAAGCTTTCTTT.